The 5 T cell receptor beta chains below come from one sample, sequenced in a study of monozygotic twins with inflammatory bowel disease. TCRdb reprocessed the 5' RACE reads and reports one entry per CDR3 protein, with no DNA. With hundreds of thousands of distinct CDR3 sequences in the sample, the ten largest clones hold roughly 5.3%. Sequencing was performed on blood. The source is a human donor with ulcerative colitis or Crohn's disease, or a healthy co-twin of an affected twin (not recorded which).

The V and J genes are TRBV6-2 or TRBV6-3 and TRBJ1-5. The CDR3 length is 14 residues. Germline V gene lookup returns CDR1 MNHEY and CDR2 SVGEGT. This CDR3 is CASSYWVSNQPQHF.

This chain connects TRBV20-1 to TRBJ1-3; the TRBD1 assignment by TCRdb is unverifiable without DNA. Germline V CDR1 and CDR2: DFQATT, SNEGSKA (reference sequence). The CDR3 sequence is 12 residues long. The CDR3 sequence: CSAPDRRNTIYF.

The chain joins TRBV4-3 to TRBJ1-2; TCRdb's D gene call, TRBD1, goes unchecked for lack of DNA. The CDR3 is 13 amino acids. Germline loops: CDR1 LGHNA, CDR2 YSLEER. The CDR3 loop reads CASSQQGVGPPAF.

This chain links TRBV10-3 with TRBJ2-1; TCRdb's D call of TRBD1 is untestable without DNA. The CDR3 length is 15 residues. Germline CDR1 is ENHRY and CDR2 is SYGVKD. This chain's CDR3 is CAISGGDSGYNEQFF.

V is TRBV30 and J is TRBJ2-2; TCRdb designates TRBD1, a call that cannot be tested without DNA. Germline CDR1 and CDR2: GTSNPN and SVGIG (reference sequence). This CDR3 is 14 amino acids long. This CDR3 reads CAWRKTGNTGELFF. Complete variable domain (other parts from reference TRBV30 and TRBJ2-2): SQTIHQWPATLVQPVGSPLSLECTVEGTSNPNLYWYRQAAGRGLQLLFYSVGIGQISSEVPQNLSASRPQDRQFILSSKKLLLSDSGFYLCAWRKTGNTGELFFGEGSRLTVL.